The clone carrying this TCR beta chain appeared many times. This CDR3 spans 16 amino acids. Germline trimming cut 5 bases from V and 2 bases from J; bases unmatched to any gene: 12. Looked up from germline, CDR1 is LNHDA and CDR2 is SQIVND (reference sequence). The study amplified TCR beta CDR3 regions using RNA transcripts. The first-round RT-PCR employed HTBI primers together with the Qiagen OneStep RT-PCR kit. A multiplex PCR was then performed as the second round. From the multiplex PCR reads, TCRdb called clonotypes with MiXCR, one entry per CDR3 protein. The profile shows about 620,000 distinct CDR3 sequences, around a fifth of them singletons. The data originate from a study of Graves' ophthalmopathy and Graves' hyperthyroidism.

The genes are TRBV19 and TRBJ2-7; 7 bases fit TRBD2. This clonotype was sampled from a woman aged 18-30 years with stable Graves' hyperthyroidism. Some clones in this sample may be carry-over from other donors' samples. Sample: peripheral blood. CDR3 loop: CASSLGSAGVPYEQYF. The DNA for the CDR3 is TGTGCCAGTAGTCTAGGGTCTGCGGGAGTCCCCTACGAGCAGTACTTC.